The 22 T cell receptor beta chains in this list originate from one sample, sequenced in a study of T-cell memory formation after mild COVID-19. TCRdb reprocessed the 5' RACE reads via MiXCR and lists one record per CDR3 protein. Here the sample spans about 340,000 distinct CDR3 sequences, less than 20% being singletons. Sequenced material: PBMCs or a T cell subset sorted from them (not recorded which). The receptors derive from a man aged 18-30 years who had mild COVID-19 (a few samples of this study predate the infection). Cell type and time point are not known.

The chain has TRBV6-2 or TRBV6-3 and TRBJ2-1; D may be TRBD1 or TRBD2 (6 bases each). This CDR3 is built from 14 residues. The germline gives CDR1 MNHEY, CDR2 SVGEGT. V lost 7 bases and J lost 3, with 13 bases in between. The CDR3 sequence: CASKEGGRYNEQFF. The CDR3 DNA is TGTGCCAGCAAAGAGGGGGGCCGCTACAATGAGCAGTTCTTC.

This clonotype came up a few times. This chain links TRBV6-6 with TRBJ1-5; 7 nucleotides align to TRBD1. Unmatched junction bases numbered 10, after V lost 5 bases and J lost 0 bases. The CDR3 length is 17 residues. Germline-derived CDR1 and CDR2 are MNHNY and SVGAGI (reference sequence). The CDR3 loop reads CASSNHRDSYSNQPQHF. CDR3 coding DNA: TGTGCCAGCAGTAACCACCGGGACAGCTATAGCAATCAGCCCCAGCATTTT.

The chain links TRBV3-1 to TRBJ2-5, with D possibly TRBD2 on 5 matching bases. CDR1 and CDR2 (germline): LGHDT, YNNKEL (reference sequence). V dropped 0 bases and J dropped 4 bases, with 12 bases sitting between them. This CDR3 has 15 residues. Here the CDR3 reads CASSQESGWRETQYF. The CDR3 region has the DNA TGTGCCAGCAGCCAAGAGTCGGGGTGGAGAGAGACCCAGTACTTC.

The chain links TRBV9 to TRBJ2-5; D call uncertain. This CDR3 spans 13 amino acids. The V gene's germline CDR1 is SGDLS and CDR2 YYNGEE. V lost 5 bases, J lost 4 bases, and 12 bases lay in between. CDR3 nucleotides: TGTGCCAGCAGTCCCGAAGCAGCAGAGACCCAGTACTTC. It is translated as CASSPEAAETQYF.

The chain recombines TRBV29-1 with TRBJ2-2; D is perhaps TRBD2 (7 bases). The V end lost 3 bases, the J end lost 4 bases, and 15 bases lay between the germline ends. Germline CDR1 SQVTM, CDR2 ANQGSEA. The CDR3 is 15 residues long. CDR3 DNA sequence: TGCAGCGTTGAGCTTCGGGGGGCCCTCACCGGGGAGCTGTTTTTT. This gives the protein CSVELRGALTGELFF.

This chain joins TRBV19 and TRBJ2-2; a weak D match, TRBD2 (5 bases). V lost 7 bases and J lost 1, with 13 bases in between. The length of the CDR3 is 15 residues. Germline V gives CDR1 LNHDA, CDR2 SQIVND (reference sequence). CDR3 loop: CASTLEGVNTGELFF. For the CDR3, the DNA is TGTGCCAGTACCCTCGAGGGAGTGAACACCGGGGAGCTGTTTTTT.

The V and J genes are TRBV7-9 and TRBJ2-7, with 9 positions matching TRBD1. The J segment lost 1 base and the V segment lost 6 bases, leaving 10 bases of the junction unmatched. The germline gives CDR1 SEHNR, CDR2 FQNEAQ (reference sequence). The CDR3 contains 16 residues. CDR3: CASSPSDRGDSYEQYF. The CDR3 region has the DNA TGTGCCAGCAGTCCATCAGACAGGGGGGATTCCTACGAGCAGTACTTC.

The table lists this clonotype with a few counts. V and J are TRBV30 and TRBJ1-6; D gene unclear. Trimming pared 3 bases from V and 14 bases from J, leaving 14 bases between. The length of the CDR3 is 12 residues. Germline loops: CDR1 GTSNPN, CDR2 SVGIG (reference sequence). The CDR3 is CAWSGQWESLHF. The CDR3 DNA sequence: TGTGCCTGGAGCGGTCAGTGGGAATCCCTCCACTTT. The full variable domain, rest sourced from reference TRBV30 and TRBJ1-6, is SQTIHQWPATLVQPVGSPLSLECTVEGTSNPNLYWYRQAAGRGLQLLFYSVGIGQISSEVPQNLSASRPQDRQFILSSKKLLLSDSGFYLCAWSGQWESLHFGNGTRLTVT.

This clonotype has a handful of counts. This chain connects TRBV28 to TRBJ2-2, with TRBD1 matching over 11 bases. The germline CDR1 and CDR2 sequences are MDHEN and SYDVKM. V gave up 6 bases and J gave up 4 bases; unmatched junction bases: 7. The CDR3 consists of 16 residues. In DNA, the CDR3 is TGTGCCAGCAGCCGACCGGGGACAGGGGGCACCGGGGAGCTGTTTTTT. Its protein product is CASSRPGTGGTGELFF.

This clonotype was seen only a few times. This rearrangement joins TRBV27 to TRBJ1-5; D possibly corresponds to TRBD1 (5 bases). V lost 6 bases and J 4 bases, leaving 16 bases between the germline ends. The length of the CDR3 is 15 residues. The germline V gene has CDR1 MNHEY and CDR2 SMNVEV (reference sequence). The CDR3 nucleotides read TGTGCCAGCAGAATTTGGGGGGAAGATAATCAGCCCCAGCATTTT. Its translation is CASRIWGEDNQPQHF.

In its sample, this clonotype was seen a few times. The CDR3 spells CASSLQQGDTEAFF. The CDR3 DNA follows: TGTGCCAGCAGTTTACAGCAGGGAGACACTGAAGCTTTCTTT. The chain joins TRBV12-3 or TRBV12-4 to TRBJ1-1; D perhaps matches TRBD1 (5 bases). Deletions cut 2 bases from V and 3 bases from J, with 10 bases between. This CDR3 spans 14 amino acids.

The rearrangement uses TRBV20-1 and TRBJ1-1; D is undetermined. Germline V gene sequence: CDR1 DFQATT, CDR2 SNEGSKA (reference sequence). Trimming pared 4 bases from V and 0 bases from J, leaving 9 bases between. The CDR3 sequence is 13 residues long. The CDR3 DNA is TGCAGTGCTAACCTAAACATGAACACTGAAGCTTTCTTT. Translated, it gives CSANLNMNTEAFF.

This clonotype was observed a handful of times. This chain connects TRBV28 to TRBJ1-5, with D unclear. Trimming shortened V by 4 bases and J by 9 bases, and 10 bases separated the two germline ends. Germline V gene data show CDR1 as MDHEN and CDR2 as SYDVKM. This CDR3 is built from 12 residues. The CDR3 protein is CASSWGRGPQHF. CDR3 nucleotide sequence: TGTGCCAGCAGTTGGGGTCGGGGGCCCCAGCATTTT.

The genes are TRBV12-3 or TRBV12-4 and TRBJ1-1; D is undetermined. V gave up 8 bases and J gave up 3 bases, with 10 bases separating them. The CDR3 has 12 amino acids. CDR3 protein: CASSLLYTEAFF. In DNA form, the CDR3 reads TGTGCCAGCTCTCTACTCTACACTGAAGCTTTCTTT.

J is TRBJ2-2 and V is TRBV19; possibly TRBD1 for D (5 bases). Trimming stripped 1 base from V and 3 bases from J, with 15 bases between. The CDR3 runs to 17 residues. Germline V gives CDR1 LNHDA, CDR2 SQIVND (reference sequence). Here the CDR3 reads CASSIGAGPFHTGELFF. DNA of the CDR3: TGTGCCAGTAGTATAGGGGCAGGGCCGTTTCACACCGGGGAGCTGTTTTTT.

This clonotype has more than one count but fewer than ten. The V gene is TRBV25-1, the J gene TRBJ1-2; D is possibly TRBD1 (5 bases). The CDR3 sequence is 15 residues long. Germline values: CDR1 MGHDK, CDR2 SYGVNS. V was trimmed by 2 bases and J by 8 bases, leaving 18 bases between them. The CDR3 sequence is CASSENTGLAKGYTF. Written as DNA, the CDR3 is TGTGCCAGCAGTGAAAACACGGGACTCGCTAAGGGCTACACCTTC.

This clonotype was observed a handful of times. This chain joins TRBV18 and TRBJ2-7, with 9 bases matching TRBD1. Germline trimming cut 1 base from V and 5 bases from J; bases unmatched to any gene: 6. The CDR3 sequence is 15 residues long. Germline V lookup: CDR1 KGHSH, CDR2 LQKENI. The CDR3 DNA follows: TGTGCCAGCTCACCACGTCAGGACAGGGGCGACGAGCAGTACTTC. This encodes CASSPRQDRGDEQYF.

The V and J genes are TRBV6-1 and TRBJ2-1, with 8 bases that match TRBD2. The J segment lost 15 bases and the V segment lost 0 bases, leaving 10 bases of the junction unmatched. The CDR3 contains 14 residues. Looked up from germline, CDR1 is MNHNS and CDR2 is SASEGT. In DNA, the CDR3 is TGTGCCAGCAGTGAAGCGCTTCGGGGGGGTCCTCGGTTCTTC. Amino acids: CASSEALRGGPRFF.

V is TRBV29-1 and J is TRBJ1-2; D remains ambiguous. Germline CDR1 SQVTM, CDR2 ANQGSEA. V lost 4 bases, J lost 10 bases, and 10 bases lay in between. The CDR3 is made up of 10 amino acids. CDR3 sequence: CSVGQGFYTF. The DNA of the CDR3 is TGCAGCGTTGGTCAAGGGTTCTACACCTTC.

V gene TRBV5-1 combines with J gene TRBJ2-7, with D possibly being TRBD1 (5 bases). The CDR3 contains 15 residues. Germline lookup yields CDR1 SGHRS and CDR2 YFSETQ. V shed 3 bases and J shed 2 bases, with 15 bases lying between them. The CDR3 loop reads CASSYGDSPTYEQYV. The DNA of the CDR3 is TGCGCCAGCAGCTATGGCGACAGCCCTACCTACGAGCAGTACGTC.

The V and J genes are TRBV5-1 and TRBJ2-1; D is unresolved. The CDR3 consists of 13 residues. In germline, CDR1 is SGHRS, CDR2 YFSETQ. Trimming stripped 1 base from V and 15 bases from J, with 17 bases between. DNA for the CDR3: TGCGCCAGCAGCTTGTGGGAAGGCCGCGCTATGTTCTTC. This codes for CASSLWEGRAMFF.

This chain uses TRBV6-5 with TRBJ2-3, with D perhaps matching TRBD2 (5 bases). Germline V gene sequence: CDR1 MNHEY, CDR2 SVGAGI. V was clipped by 0 bases and J by 6 bases, with 16 bases between them. CDR3 length: 16 amino acids. DNA for the CDR3: TGTGCCAGCAGTTACTCGAAAGTCCGGGGTGGCGATACGCAGTATTTT. This translates into CASSYSKVRGGDTQYF.